The source of this TCR beta chain is a study of T cell repertoires in cytomegalovirus infection. TCRdb used MiXCR to reprocess the reads, holding one entry per CDR3 protein. The top ten clones hold approximately 40% of a sample with around 430,000 distinct CDR3 sequences, 42% of them seen once. Germline loops: CDR1 MNHNS, CDR2 SASEGT. CDR3 size: 13 residues. V was trimmed by 6 bases and J by 1 base, leaving 9 bases between them. This clonotype was counted between two and nine times. What it binds is unknown. This clonotype was obtained from a human donor in good health (CMV status not recorded). Some clones in this sample may be carry-over from other donors' samples. This chain uses TRBV6-1 with TRBJ2-5; unclear D gene. The sample was cultured PBMCs, taken from culture after CMV antigen stimulation. CDR3 DNA: TGTGCCAGCAGCTGGGAATTCCAAGAGACCCAGTACTTC. Its protein product is CASSWEFQETQYF.